The clone carrying this TCR beta chain was detected only a few times. The record originates from a study of blood T cell repertoires in COVID-19. The wider study: Donors in the United States, Italy and Spain gave samples during acute or convalescent COVID-19.

In the original processing: Estimated nucleated cell counts came from reference gene primer amplification. Sequencing used immunoSEQ multiplex PCR; TCRdb keeps in-frame clones, though not all of them. V and J calls plus clone size are reproduced from that table; the DNA served to infer D and trimming. The repertoire consists of 250,000 to 300,000 clones, with approximately 87% occurring once and the leading ten covering under 5.5%. The CDR3 runs 15 residues. V gave up 4 bases and J gave up 0 bases, with 9 bases separating them. Germline V gene data show CDR1 as LNHDA and CDR2 as SQIVND (reference sequence).

The sequenced sample was peripheral blood. This receptor was obtained from a man aged 60-69 years who had recovered from COVID-19. The V call is TRBV19, the J call TRBJ1-4; D not resolved. The CDR3 region has the DNA TGTGCCAGTAGTACTAACAGTGCAACTAATGAAAAACTGTTTTTT. The encoded protein is CASSTNSATNEKLFF.